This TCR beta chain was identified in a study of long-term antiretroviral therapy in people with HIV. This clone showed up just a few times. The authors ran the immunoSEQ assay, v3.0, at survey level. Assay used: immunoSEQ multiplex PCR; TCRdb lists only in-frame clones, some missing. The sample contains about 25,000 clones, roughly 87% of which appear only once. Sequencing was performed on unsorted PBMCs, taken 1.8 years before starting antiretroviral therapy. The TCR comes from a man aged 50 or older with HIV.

The CDR3 DNA reads as TGTGCCAGTAGCGTCGACAGGAGTAGCAATCAGCCCCAGCATTTT. It is translated as CASSVDRSSNQPQHF. The chain combines TRBV19 with TRBJ1-5; maybe TRBD1 (6 bases). The CDR3 consists of 15 residues. Germline values: CDR1 LNHDA, CDR2 SQIVND (reference sequence). The V gene lost 6 bases and the J gene lost 0 bases, with 12 bases spanning the gap.